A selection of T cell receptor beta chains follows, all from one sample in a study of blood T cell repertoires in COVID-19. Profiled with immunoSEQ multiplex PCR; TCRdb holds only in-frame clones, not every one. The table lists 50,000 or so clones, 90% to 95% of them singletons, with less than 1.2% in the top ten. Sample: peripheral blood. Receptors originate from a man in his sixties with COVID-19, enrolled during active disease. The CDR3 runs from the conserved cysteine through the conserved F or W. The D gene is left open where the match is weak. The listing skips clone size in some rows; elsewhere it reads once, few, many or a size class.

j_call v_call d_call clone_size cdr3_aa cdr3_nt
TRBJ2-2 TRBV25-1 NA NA CASSARLASPGELFF TGTGCCAGCAGTGCGCGCTTAGCGAGCCCCGGGGAGCTGTTTTTT
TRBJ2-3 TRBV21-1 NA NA CASSCRSLLVQYF TGTGCCAGCAGCTGCCGGTCCTTGCTGGTGCAGTATTTT
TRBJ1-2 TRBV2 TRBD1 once CASKGQGARGINGYTF TGTGCCAGCAAAGGACAGGGGGCGAGGGGGATCAATGGCTACACCTTC
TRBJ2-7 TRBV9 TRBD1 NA CASSVGDSYEQYF TGTGCCAGCAGCGTAGGGGACAGCTACGAGCAGTACTTC
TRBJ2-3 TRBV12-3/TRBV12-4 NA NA CASRVGAADTQYF TGTGCCAGCAGGGTGGGGGCGGCGGATACGCAGTATTTT
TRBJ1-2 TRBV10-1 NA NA CASSPGSGYGYTF TGCGCCAGCTCACCAGGGTCGGGCTATGGCTACACCTTC
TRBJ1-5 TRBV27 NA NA CASSFTGTSNQPQHF TGTGCCAGCAGTTTCACAGGGACTAGCAATCAGCCCCAGCATTTT
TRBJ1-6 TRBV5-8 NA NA CASSLNLGRSPLHF TGTGCCAGCAGCTTGAACCTAGGTCGTTCACCCCTCCACTTT
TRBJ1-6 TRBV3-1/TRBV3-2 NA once CASSPEGQNSPLHF TGTGCCAGCAGCCCGGAGGGGCAGAATTCACCCCTCCACTTT
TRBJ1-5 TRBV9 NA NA CASSPGTPNSNQPQHF TGTGCCAGCAGCCCGGGGACACCGAATAGCAATCAGCCCCAGCATTTT
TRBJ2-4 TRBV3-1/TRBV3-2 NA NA CASSQGRAHIQYF TGTGCCAGCAGCCAAGGGAGGGCGCACATTCAGTACTTC
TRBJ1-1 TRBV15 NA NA CATSTRGNTEAFF TGTGCCACCAGCACCAGGGGCAACACTGAAGCTTTCTTT
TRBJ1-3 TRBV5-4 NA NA CASSFPSGNTIYF TGTGCCAGCAGCTTCCCATCTGGAAACACCATATATTTT
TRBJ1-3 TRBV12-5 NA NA CASGPGGAFSTIYF TGTGCTAGTGGCCCCGGGGGGGCCTTTAGCACCATATATTTT
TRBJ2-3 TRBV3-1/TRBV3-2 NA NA CASSEGQISTDTQYF TGTGCCAGCAGCGAAGGACAGATTAGCACAGATACGCAGTATTTT
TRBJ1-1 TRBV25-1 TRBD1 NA CASSPRGARADTEAFF TGTGCCAGCAGTCCCAGGGGGGCGCGCGCGGACACTGAAGCTTTCTTT
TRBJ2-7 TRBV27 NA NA CASSPLDRSYEQYF TGTGCCAGCAGTCCCTTGGACAGATCCTACGAGCAGTACTTC
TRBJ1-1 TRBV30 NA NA CAWARGNTEAFF TGTGCCTGGGCCAGGGGGAACACTGAAGCTTTCTTT
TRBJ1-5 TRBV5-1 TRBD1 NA CASSLGGTGVGNQPQHF TGCGCCAGCAGCTTGGGCGGAACAGGGGTGGGCAATCAGCCCCAGCATTTT
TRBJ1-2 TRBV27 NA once CASSPGTLKANYGYTF TGTGCCAGCAGTCCCGGGACACTCAAAGCTAACTATGGCTACACCTTC
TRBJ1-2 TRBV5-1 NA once CASSPHGGVDGYTF TGCGCCAGCAGCCCCCACGGGGGGGTCGACGGCTACACCTTC
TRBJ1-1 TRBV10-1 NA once CASNRALRTEAFF TGCGCCAGTAACAGGGCATTGCGCACTGAAGCTTTCTTT
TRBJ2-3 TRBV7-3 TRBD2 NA CASSPQPGLLTDTQYF TGTGCCAGCAGCCCCCAGCCGGGACTACTCACAGATACGCAGTATTTT
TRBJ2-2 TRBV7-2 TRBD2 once CASSLVFAGAGELFF TGTGCCAGCAGCTTAGTGTTTGCGGGAGCCGGGGAGCTGTTTTTT
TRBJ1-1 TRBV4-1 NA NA CASSQDREMEGPNTEAFF TGCGCCAGCAGCCAAGATCGAGAGATGGAGGGCCCGAACACTGAAGCTTTCTTT
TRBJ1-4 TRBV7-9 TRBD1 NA CASARDSDEKLFF TGTGCCAGCGCCCGGGACAGTGATGAAAAACTGTTTTTT
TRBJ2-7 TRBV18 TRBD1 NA CASSLTGTGDYEQYF TGTGCCAGCTCCCTCACCGGGACAGGGGACTACGAGCAGTACTTC
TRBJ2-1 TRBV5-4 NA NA CASSLGEDNEQFF TGTGCCAGCAGCTTGGGGGAGGACAATGAGCAGTTCTTC